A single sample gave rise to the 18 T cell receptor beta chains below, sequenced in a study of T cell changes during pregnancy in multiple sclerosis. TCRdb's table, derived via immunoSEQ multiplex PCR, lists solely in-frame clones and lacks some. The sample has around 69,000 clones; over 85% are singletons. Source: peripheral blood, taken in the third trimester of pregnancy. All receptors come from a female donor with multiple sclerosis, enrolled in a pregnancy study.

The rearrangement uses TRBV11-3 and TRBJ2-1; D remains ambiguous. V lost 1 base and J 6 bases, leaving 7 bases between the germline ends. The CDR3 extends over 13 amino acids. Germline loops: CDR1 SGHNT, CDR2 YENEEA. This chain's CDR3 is CASSLVSSNEQFF. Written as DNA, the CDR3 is TGTGCCAGCAGCTTAGTATCCAGCAATGAGCAGTTCTTC.

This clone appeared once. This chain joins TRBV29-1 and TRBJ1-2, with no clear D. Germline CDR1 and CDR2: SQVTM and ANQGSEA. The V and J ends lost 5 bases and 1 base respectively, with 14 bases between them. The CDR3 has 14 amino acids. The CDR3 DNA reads TGCAGCGTTATTTCGGAGGATGGTAACTATGGCTACACCTTC. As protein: CSVISEDGNYGYTF.

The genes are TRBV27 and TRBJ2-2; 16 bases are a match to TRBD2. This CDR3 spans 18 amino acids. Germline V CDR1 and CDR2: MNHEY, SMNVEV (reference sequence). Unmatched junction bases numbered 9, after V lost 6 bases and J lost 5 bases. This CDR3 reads CASRTSGTSGRVTGELFF. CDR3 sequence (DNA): TGTGCCAGCAGAACATCCGGGACTAGCGGGAGGGTAACCGGGGAGCTGTTTTTT.

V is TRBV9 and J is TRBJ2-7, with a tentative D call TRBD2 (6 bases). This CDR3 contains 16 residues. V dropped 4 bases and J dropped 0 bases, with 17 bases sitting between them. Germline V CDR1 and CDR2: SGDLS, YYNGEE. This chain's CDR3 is CASSSQGPGSSYEQYF. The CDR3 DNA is TGTGCCAGCAGCTCTCAAGGACCCGGGAGCTCCTACGAGCAGTACTTC.

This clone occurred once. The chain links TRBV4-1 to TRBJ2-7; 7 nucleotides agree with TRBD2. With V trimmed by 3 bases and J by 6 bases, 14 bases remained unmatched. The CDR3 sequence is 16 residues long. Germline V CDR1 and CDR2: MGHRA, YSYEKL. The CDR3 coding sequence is TGCGCCAGCAGCCACATGAGGGGTGCGGGAGTCTCCGAGCAGTACTTC. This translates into CASSHMRGAGVSEQYF.

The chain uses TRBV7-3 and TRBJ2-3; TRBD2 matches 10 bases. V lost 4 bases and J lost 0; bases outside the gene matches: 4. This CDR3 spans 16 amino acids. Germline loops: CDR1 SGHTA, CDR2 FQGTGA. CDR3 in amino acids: CASSSGTSVSTDTQYF. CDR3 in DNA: TGTGCCAGCAGCTCCGGGACTAGCGTGAGCACAGATACGCAGTATTTT.

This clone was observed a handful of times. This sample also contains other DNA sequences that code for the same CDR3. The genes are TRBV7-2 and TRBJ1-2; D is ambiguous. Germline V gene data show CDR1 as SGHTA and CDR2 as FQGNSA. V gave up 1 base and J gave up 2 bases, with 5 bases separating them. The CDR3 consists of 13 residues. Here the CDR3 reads CASSLGQNYGYTF. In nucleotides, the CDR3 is TGTGCCAGCAGCTTAGGTCAGAACTATGGCTACACCTTC. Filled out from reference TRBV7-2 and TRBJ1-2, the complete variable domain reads GAGVSQSPSNKVTEKGKDVELRCDPISGHTALYWYRQSLGQGLEFLIYFQGNSAPDKSGLPSDRFSAERTGGSVSTLTIQRTQQEDSAVYLCASSLGQNYGYTFGSGTRLTVV.

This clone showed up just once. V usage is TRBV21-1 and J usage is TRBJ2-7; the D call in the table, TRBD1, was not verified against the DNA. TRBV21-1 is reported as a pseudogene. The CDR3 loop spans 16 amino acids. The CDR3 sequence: CASSSLRQGSSYEQYF. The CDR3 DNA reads TGTGCCAGCAGCAGCCTGAGACAGGGCAGTTCCTACGAGCAGTACTTC.

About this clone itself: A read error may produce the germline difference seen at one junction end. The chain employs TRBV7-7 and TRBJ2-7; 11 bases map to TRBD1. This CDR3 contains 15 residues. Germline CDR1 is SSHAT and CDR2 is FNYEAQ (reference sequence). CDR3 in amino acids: CASSRGQGESCEQYF. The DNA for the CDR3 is TGTGCTAGCAGCCGGGGACAGGGGGAGTCGTGCGAGCAGTACTTC.

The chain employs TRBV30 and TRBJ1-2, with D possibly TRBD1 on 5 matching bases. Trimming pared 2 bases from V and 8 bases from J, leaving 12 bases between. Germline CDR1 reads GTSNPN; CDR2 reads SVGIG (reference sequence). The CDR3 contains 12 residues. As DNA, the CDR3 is TGTGCCTGGAGTCAGGGAGGAGGGGGCTACACCTTC. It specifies CAWSQGGGGYTF.

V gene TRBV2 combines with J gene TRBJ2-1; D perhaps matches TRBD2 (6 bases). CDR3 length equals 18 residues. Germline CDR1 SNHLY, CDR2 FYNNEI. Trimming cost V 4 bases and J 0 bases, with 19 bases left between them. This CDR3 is CASSGTTTTHSSYNEQFF. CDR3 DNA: TGTGCCAGCAGTGGGACTACAACAACTCACAGCTCCTACAATGAGCAGTTCTTC.

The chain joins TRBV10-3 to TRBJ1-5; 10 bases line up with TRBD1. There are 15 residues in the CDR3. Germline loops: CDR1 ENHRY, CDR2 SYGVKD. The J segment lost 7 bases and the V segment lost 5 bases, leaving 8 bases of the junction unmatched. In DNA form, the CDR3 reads TGTGCCATCAGTCGGGACAGGGGTACGGGGCAGCCCCAGCATTTT. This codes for CAISRDRGTGQPQHF.

CDR3 DNA: TGTGCCAGCAGCTTAGCGGGAGTGACGGCAGATACGCAGTATTTT. It is translated as CASSLAGVTADTQYF. The chain links TRBV7-9 to TRBJ2-3; the D gene is possibly TRBD2 (5 bases). V dropped 0 bases and J dropped 4 bases, with 11 bases sitting between them. The CDR3 spans 15 residues. From germline, CDR1 is SEHNR and CDR2 FQNEAQ (reference sequence).

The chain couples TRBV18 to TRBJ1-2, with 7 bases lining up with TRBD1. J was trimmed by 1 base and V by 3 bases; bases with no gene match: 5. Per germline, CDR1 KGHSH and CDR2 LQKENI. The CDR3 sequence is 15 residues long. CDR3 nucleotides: TGTGCCAGCTCACCGGGACAGTTTAATAACTATGGCTACACCTTC. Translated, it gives CASSPGQFNNYGYTF.

The CDR3 sequence is CASSSRGSANTGELFF. The CDR3 DNA sequence: TGTGCCAGCAGCTCGAGGGGGAGCGCGAACACCGGGGAGCTGTTTTTT. The gene calls are TRBV7-2 and TRBJ2-2; a weak D match, TRBD1 (6 bases). Trimming cost V 4 bases and J 0 bases, with 12 bases left between them. The CDR3 covers 16 residues. CDR1 and CDR2 (germline): SGHTA, FQGNSA.

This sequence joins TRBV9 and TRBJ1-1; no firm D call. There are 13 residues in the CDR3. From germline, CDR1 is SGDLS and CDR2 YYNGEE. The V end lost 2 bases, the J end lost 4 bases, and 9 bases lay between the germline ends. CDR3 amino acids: CASSVRWATEAFF. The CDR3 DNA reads TGTGCCAGCAGCGTTAGGTGGGCCACTGAAGCTTTCTTT.

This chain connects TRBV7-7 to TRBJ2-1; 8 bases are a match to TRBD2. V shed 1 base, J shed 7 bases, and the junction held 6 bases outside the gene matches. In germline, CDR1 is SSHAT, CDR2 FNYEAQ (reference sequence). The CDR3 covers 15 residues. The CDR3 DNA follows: TGTGCCAGCAGCTTAGATGGGGTAGCGGGAAATGAGCAGTTCTTC. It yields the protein CASSLDGVAGNEQFF.

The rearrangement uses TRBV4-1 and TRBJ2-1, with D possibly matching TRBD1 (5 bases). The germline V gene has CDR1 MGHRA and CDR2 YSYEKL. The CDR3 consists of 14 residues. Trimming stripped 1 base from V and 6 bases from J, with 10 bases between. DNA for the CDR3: TGCGCCAGCAGCCAAGTGGGTAGGGGCAATGAGCAGTTCTTC. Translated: CASSQVGRGNEQFF.